The 6 T cell receptor beta chains given below trace back to one sample, sequenced in a study of T cells after yellow fever vaccination. TCRdb reprocessed the 5' RACE reads via MiXCR and lists one record per CDR3 protein. The table includes about 310,000 distinct CDR3 sequences, around 3.6% detected once. Sequenced here: PBMCs, sampled on the day of the yellow fever booster vaccination. The receptors derive from a man younger than 30 who received the YFV17D yellow fever vaccine.

This rearrangement joins TRBV7-9 to TRBJ1-1; D might be TRBD1 (5 bases). The CDR3 extends over 14 amino acids. The V gene lost 8 bases and the J gene lost 1 base, with 14 bases spanning the gap. Germline CDR1 SEHNR, CDR2 FQNEAQ (reference sequence). CDR3 in amino acids: CASGPPTGNTEAFF. In DNA form, the CDR3 reads TGTGCCAGCGGTCCCCCTACAGGGAACACTGAAGCTTTCTTT.

This clonotype was detected ten times or more. This sequence joins TRBV7-2 and TRBJ2-1, with D perhaps TRBD1 or TRBD2 (5 bases each). Trimming removed 5 bases from V and 6 bases from J, with 14 bases in between. Per the germline V gene, CDR1 is SGHTA and CDR2 is FQGNSA. The CDR3 length is 14 residues. This CDR3 is CASSRQFGGNEQFF. The CDR3 DNA is TGTGCCAGCAGCCGTCAGTTTGGGGGCAATGAGCAGTTCTTC.

This clonotype was seen a handful of times. The V gene is TRBV7-2, the J gene TRBJ2-1, with D hard to call. V was trimmed by 0 bases and J by 7 bases, leaving 10 bases between them. The germline V gene has CDR1 SGHTA and CDR2 FQGNSA. This CDR3 spans 14 amino acids. The CDR3 loop reads CASSLAGQMNEQFF. DNA for the CDR3: TGTGCCAGCAGCTTAGCGGGCCAGATGAATGAGCAGTTCTTC.

This chain joins TRBV4-1 and TRBJ1-1, with D tentatively TRBD1 (5 bases). Germline V CDR1 and CDR2: MGHRA, YSYEKL. This CDR3 comprises 15 residues. Trimming pared 1 base from V and 7 bases from J, leaving 16 bases between. This CDR3 is CASSQAKGRDFEAFF. The DNA for the CDR3 is TGCGCCAGCAGCCAAGCAAAGGGCAGGGACTTTGAAGCTTTCTTT.

This clonotype was seen ten or more times. The chain combines TRBV7-9 with TRBJ2-7, with 7 bases matching TRBD1. The CDR3 covers 15 residues. Germline V lookup: CDR1 SEHNR, CDR2 FQNEAQ (reference sequence). V dropped 3 bases and J dropped 5; count of bases not matched to a gene: 10. The CDR3 DNA reads as TGTGCCAGCAGCTTTGGCACAGGGGTATTGCACGAGCAGTACTTC. It yields the protein CASSFGTGVLHEQYF.

A few counts support this clonotype. The chain couples TRBV5-6 to TRBJ2-1, with a possible D match to TRBD2 (5 bases). V was pared by 1 base and J by 5 bases, with 13 bases between. This CDR3 spans 15 amino acids. In germline, CDR1 is SGHDT, CDR2 YYEEEE. As DNA, the CDR3 is TGTGCCAGCAGCTTGTGGGGAGCACTAAACAATGAGCAGTTCTTC. Protein product: CASSLWGALNNEQFF. Full variable domain (missing parts from reference TRBV5-6 and TRBJ2-1): DAGVTQSPTHLIKTRGQQVTLRCSPKSGHDTVSWYQQALGQGPQFIFQYYEEEERQRGNFPDRFSGHQFPNYSSELNVNALLLGDSALYLCASSLWGALNNEQFFGPGTRLTVL.